The T cell receptor (beta chain) under discussion was sequenced for a study of blood T cell repertoires in COVID-19. The repertoire was sequenced with immunoSEQ multiplex PCR; TCRdb's copy has only in-frame clones and lacks some. This table has approximately 200,000 clones, 87% appearing once. This CDR3 region has 14 residues. CDR1 is SNHLY and CDR2 is FYNNEI in the germline V gene. Trimming removed 2 bases from V and 6 bases from J; junction bases left unmatched: 4. The clonotype was recovered from a man between 60 and 75 years old who had recovered from COVID-19. Material for sequencing was peripheral blood. The chain couples TRBV2 to TRBJ2-7; 10 positions match TRBD2. This chain's CDR3 is CASSESGRASEQYF. DNA of the CDR3: TGTGCCAGCAGTGAAAGCGGGAGGGCCTCCGAGCAGTACTTC.